The 28 T cell receptor beta chains given below trace back to one sample, sequenced in a study of T-cell memory formation after mild COVID-19. One entry per CDR3 protein, called by TCRdb with MiXCR from the 5' RACE reads. The table includes 140,000 or so distinct CDR3 sequences, about 6% detected once. Sequenced input: PBMCs or a T cell subset sorted from them (not recorded which). The source is an adult woman who had mild COVID-19 (a few samples of this study predate the infection). Cell type and time point are not known.

There are a few counts of this clonotype. The chain has TRBV23-1 and TRBJ2-7; D is uncertain. TRBV23-1 is classed as an ORF, of uncertain function. The V and J ends lost 4 bases and 3 bases respectively, with 13 bases between them. The CDR3 contains 14 residues. The CDR3 sequence: CASSRWAGGYEQYF. The CDR3 DNA reads as TGCGCCAGCAGTCGGTGGGCAGGTGGCTACGAGCAGTACTTC.

This clonotype was seen ten or more times. The rearrangement uses TRBV30 and TRBJ1-3, with a possible D match to TRBD1 (5 bases). Between the trimmed V and J ends, which lost 0 bases and 0 bases, there was a span of 12 bases. The CDR3 extends over 16 amino acids. The germline CDR1 and CDR2 sequences are GTSNPN and SVGIG (reference sequence). CDR3 coding DNA: TGTGCCTGGAGTGTAACAGGTTCTCACTCTGGAAACACCATATATTTT. Translation gives CAWSVTGSHSGNTIYF.

This clonotype was seen at least ten times. V is TRBV20-1 and J is TRBJ2-7; D unresolved. CDR1 and CDR2 (germline): DFQATT, SNEGSKA (reference sequence). V lost 6 bases to trimming and J lost 7 bases, with 25 bases between them. The CDR3 extends over 15 amino acids. The CDR3 loop reads CSALGAASAEREQYF. The CDR3 bases are TGCAGTGCCCTGGGTGCAGCCTCGGCCGAACGGGAGCAGTACTTC.

This clonotype was observed a few times. The V gene is TRBV5-1, the J gene TRBJ2-7; TRBD2 matches at 7 bases. V lost 4 bases to trimming and J lost 0 bases; unmatched junction nucleotides: 13. This CDR3 contains 17 residues. The germline gives CDR1 SGHRS, CDR2 YFSETQ. CDR3 bases: TGCGCCAGCAGCGAGGCGGCTTCTAGCGGAAGCTCCTACGAGCAGTACTTC. It specifies CASSEAASSGSSYEQYF.

This clonotype occurred many times. This chain links TRBV5-5 with TRBJ2-5, with D possibly matching TRBD2 (5 bases). The CDR3 runs to 14 residues. The germline CDR1 and CDR2 sequences are SGHKS and YYEKEE (reference sequence). Trimming left V 4 bases short and J 6 bases short, with 16 bases between. The CDR3 DNA is TGTGCCAGCAGCGCCTCAGGTTCCGGGAAGACCCAGTACTTC. This sequence encodes CASSASGSGKTQYF.

This clonotype has ten or more counts. V is TRBV7-8 and J is TRBJ1-2; D is unresolved. V gave up 1 base and J gave up 0 bases, with 18 bases separating them. This CDR3 comprises 18 residues. Germline loops: CDR1 SGHVS, CDR2 FQNEAQ. CDR3 amino acids: CASSLEPLPLSANYGYTF. The CDR3 DNA reads as TGTGCCAGCAGCTTAGAGCCTTTACCCCTCTCAGCTAACTATGGCTACACCTTC.

The chain links TRBV29-1 to TRBJ2-5; perhaps D is TRBD1 or TRBD2 (6 bases each). Per germline, CDR1 SQVTM and CDR2 ANQGSEA. The V end was cut by 0 bases, the J end by 2 bases, with 10 bases between. This CDR3 has 14 residues. CDR3 region: CSVEDTGAQETQYF. CDR3 in DNA: TGCAGCGTTGAAGATACGGGGGCTCAAGAGACCCAGTACTTC.

J is TRBJ2-1 and V is TRBV2, with 7 bases aligning to TRBD2. The CDR3 is 16 amino acids. Germline assignment: CDR1 SNHLY and CDR2 FYNNEI. After removal of 4 bases from V and 2 bases from J, the junction contained 8 bases not matched to a gene. CDR3 nucleotides: TGTGCCAGCAGTGCTAAGACTAGCCTCGCCTACAATGAGCAGTTCTTC. As protein: CASSAKTSLAYNEQFF.

J is TRBJ2-1 and V is TRBV9, with 10 positions matching TRBD1. The CDR3 totals 13 residues. V dropped 1 base and J dropped 14; count of bases not matched to a gene: 6. Germline lookup yields CDR1 SGDLS and CDR2 YYNGEE. CDR3 loop: CASSVSRTGGEFF. Written as DNA, the CDR3 is TGTGCCAGCAGCGTATCCCGGACAGGGGGAGAGTTCTTC.

The V and J genes are TRBV6-5 and TRBJ2-5; no reliable D call. Trimming removed 2 bases at V and 2 bases at J, with 9 bases between. CDR1 is MNHEY, CDR2 SVGAGI, per germline. This CDR3 spans 14 amino acids. The CDR3 sequence: CASSYGWAQETQYF. The CDR3 nucleotides are TGTGCCAGCAGTTACGGCTGGGCTCAAGAGACCCAGTACTTC.

This clonotype appeared many times. The chain is built from TRBV4-3 and TRBJ1-2; D gene uncertain. The CDR3 is 13 amino acids. V was clipped by 3 bases and J by 2 bases, with 7 bases between them. Germline V CDR1 and CDR2: LGHNA, YSLEER. The CDR3 sequence: CASSQRQNYGYTF. Here the CDR3 DNA reads TGCGCCAGCAGCCAGAGGCAGAACTATGGCTACACCTTC.

This clonotype was observed a few times. This chain uses TRBV12-3 or TRBV12-4 with TRBJ1-2, with D perhaps matching TRBD1 (6 bases). V gave up 5 bases and J gave up 3 bases, with 10 bases separating them. The CDR3 has 13 residues. The CDR3: CASSPQGDYGYTF. The CDR3 coding sequence is TGTGCCAGCAGTCCACAGGGAGACTATGGCTACACCTTC.

The chain employs TRBV24-1 and TRBJ2-3, with TRBD1 matching over 7 bases. This CDR3 has 17 amino acids. Germline V gives CDR1 KGHDR, CDR2 SFDVKD. J gave up 0 bases and V 5 bases, and 10 bases lay outside the gene matches. CDR3: CATSGTKTGVSTDTQYF. Here the CDR3 DNA reads TGTGCCACCAGTGGCACCAAAACAGGGGTGAGCACAGATACGCAGTATTTT.

This clonotype has ten or more counts. The V gene is TRBV7-2, the J gene TRBJ2-3; TRBD1 aligns across 10 bases. CDR3 length: 16 amino acids. V gave up 3 bases and J gave up 3 bases; unmatched junction bases: 6. Germline CDR1 is SGHTA and CDR2 is FQGNSA. The CDR3 sequence: CASSFRGTGETDTQYF. CDR3 DNA: TGTGCCAGCAGCTTCCGCGGGACAGGGGAAACAGATACGCAGTATTTT.

This clonotype came up a few times. The J gene is TRBJ1-5, the V gene TRBV6-2 or TRBV6-3, with D possibly being TRBD1 (6 bases). Germline CDR1 is MNHEY and CDR2 is SVGEGT. The CDR3 runs 17 residues. The V and J ends lost 2 bases and 3 bases respectively, with 17 bases between them. The CDR3 DNA follows: TGTGCCAGCAGTTACACCTCTGGGCGACAGGACAATCAGCCCCAGCATTTT. As protein: CASSYTSGRQDNQPQHF.

This clonotype was seen at least ten times. The chain recombines TRBV4-2 with TRBJ2-5; TRBD2 agrees at 11 bases. Germline-derived CDR1 and CDR2 are LGHNA and YNFKEQ. J gave up 1 base and V 4 bases, and 5 bases lay outside the gene matches. There are 16 residues in the CDR3. Here the CDR3 DNA reads TGTGCCAGCAGCCTTTCAGGGACTAGCGGCCAAGAGACCCAGTACTTC. Residues: CASSLSGTSGQETQYF.

The genes are TRBV10-3 and TRBJ1-2, with D possibly matching TRBD1 (6 bases). Germline loops: CDR1 ENHRY, CDR2 SYGVKD. The CDR3 is made up of 18 amino acids. V shed 4 bases and J shed 2 bases, with 23 bases lying between them. The CDR3 loop reads CAISGGLTGSYRNYGYTF. DNA of the CDR3: TGTGCCATCAGTGGAGGACTAACAGGGAGCTATAGAAACTATGGCTACACCTTC.

This clonotype was recorded at least ten times. The J gene is TRBJ1-2, the V gene TRBV7-2, with 7 bases fitting TRBD1. Germline CDR1 SGHTA, CDR2 FQGNSA. J gave up 6 bases and V 4 bases, and 11 bases lay outside the gene matches. This CDR3 has 15 amino acids. CDR3 amino acids: CASSSRRDSLDGYTF. The CDR3 DNA is TGTGCCAGCAGCTCCCGTCGGGACAGCTTAGATGGCTACACCTTC.

This clonotype has at least ten counts. This chain uses TRBV7-2 with TRBJ2-7; TRBD1 agrees at 7 bases. This CDR3 has 14 amino acids. The J segment lost 7 bases and the V segment lost 2 bases, leaving 8 bases of the junction unmatched. The germline V gene encodes CDR1 SGHTA and CDR2 FQGNSA. DNA of the CDR3: TGTGCCAGCAGCTTATCCTTTACAGGGGTTGAGCAGTACTTC. Its protein is CASSLSFTGVEQYF.

This clonotype was seen ten or more times. The gene calls are TRBV12-3 or TRBV12-4 and TRBJ2-7; the D call may be TRBD1 or TRBD2 (5 bases each). Between the trimmed V and J ends, which lost 5 bases and 0 bases, there was a span of 23 bases. This CDR3 region has 18 residues. As DNA, the CDR3 is TGTGCCAGCAGTCCTAGAGGGGCGGGTTACGCCTTCTCCTACGAGCAGTACTTC. Its protein product is CASSPRGAGYAFSYEQYF.

About this clonotype: A much larger clone differs by one base, so this may be a read error. The chain uses TRBV9 and TRBJ2-7; 9 nucleotides match TRBD2. Germline CDR1 is SGDLS and CDR2 is YYNGEE. This CDR3 region has 13 residues. The CDR3 bases are TGTGACAGCAGCAGTTTTAGCGGGGGCGAGCAGTACTTC. This gives the protein CDSSSFSGGEQYF.

This clonotype was seen repeatedly, ten times or more. This chain joins TRBV7-2 and TRBJ2-3, with D hard to call. Trimming cost V 2 bases and J 1 base, with 10 bases left between them. This CDR3 contains 15 residues. The germline V gene encodes CDR1 SGHTA and CDR2 FQGNSA. The CDR3 sequence: CASSLNKAGTDTQYF. Written as DNA, the CDR3 is TGTGCCAGCAGCTTAAACAAGGCTGGCACAGATACGCAGTATTTT.

This clonotype has only a few counts. The chain is built from TRBV24-1 and TRBJ2-3, with a possible D match to TRBD2 (6 bases). Germline V gives CDR1 KGHDR, CDR2 SFDVKD. V gave up 5 bases and J gave up 5 bases, with 16 bases separating them. The CDR3 runs 15 residues. CDR3 bases: TGTGCCACCAGTGGTCGCGGGACGATGGGAGATACGCAGTATTTT. It yields the protein CATSGRGTMGDTQYF.

J is TRBJ1-6 and V is TRBV20-1, with D perhaps matching TRBD1 (6 bases). V shed 5 bases and J shed 0 bases, with 20 bases lying between them. The CDR3 length is 18 residues. CDR1 DFQATT and CDR2 SNEGSKA come from the germline V gene (reference sequence). This CDR3 is CSAPKTGLGSSYNSPLHF. CDR3 nucleotides: TGCAGTGCTCCTAAGACAGGTTTGGGGAGCTCCTATAATTCACCCCTCCACTTT.

This clonotype was counted between two and nine times. The chain recombines TRBV15 with TRBJ2-3; 7 nucleotides match TRBD1. Germline CDR1 LNHNV, CDR2 YYDKDF (reference sequence). The V gene end was trimmed by 5 bases and the J gene end by 3 bases; junction bases not matched to a gene: 5. This CDR3 comprises 14 residues. For the CDR3, the DNA is TGTGCCACCAGCCGTACAGGGGAAACAGATACGCAGTATTTT. As protein: CATSRTGETDTQYF. Complete variable domain (other parts from reference TRBV15 and TRBJ2-3): DAMVIQNPRYQVTQFGKPVTLSCSQTLNHNVMYWYQQKSSQAPKLLFHYYDKDFNNEADTPDNFQSRRPNTSFCFLDIRSPGLGDTAMYLCATSRTGETDTQYFGPGTRLTVL.

At least ten counts were recorded for this clonotype. The gene calls are TRBV30 and TRBJ2-7; 7 bases agree with TRBD1. Germline V gene data show CDR1 as GTSNPN and CDR2 as SVGIG (reference sequence). The CDR3 has 15 amino acids. V shed 0 bases and J 2 bases; nucleotides not matched to a gene: 7. In nucleotides, the CDR3 is TGTGCCTGGAGTGTCAGGGGGTTTCTTCCCTACGAGCAGTACTTC. Its protein is CAWSVRGFLPYEQYF.

In nucleotides, the CDR3 is TGTGCCAGCAGCTGGATCAGTGAAAAACTGTTTTTT. This translates into CASSWISEKLFF. The J gene is TRBJ1-4, the V gene TRBV7-9; no clear D gene. In germline, CDR1 is SEHNR, CDR2 FQNEAQ (reference sequence). Trimming left V 4 bases short and J 7 bases short, with 7 bases between. The CDR3 spans 12 residues.

This clonotype was counted ten times or more. The chain links TRBV5-1 to TRBJ1-1, with 7 bases that match TRBD1. Unmatched junction bases numbered 3, after V lost 4 bases and J lost 0 bases. Germline V CDR1 and CDR2: SGHRS, YFSETQ. This CDR3 comprises 14 residues. The CDR3 nucleotides are TGCGCCAGCAGCCCAGGGACAGTGAACACTGAAGCTTTCTTT. Its translation is CASSPGTVNTEAFF.